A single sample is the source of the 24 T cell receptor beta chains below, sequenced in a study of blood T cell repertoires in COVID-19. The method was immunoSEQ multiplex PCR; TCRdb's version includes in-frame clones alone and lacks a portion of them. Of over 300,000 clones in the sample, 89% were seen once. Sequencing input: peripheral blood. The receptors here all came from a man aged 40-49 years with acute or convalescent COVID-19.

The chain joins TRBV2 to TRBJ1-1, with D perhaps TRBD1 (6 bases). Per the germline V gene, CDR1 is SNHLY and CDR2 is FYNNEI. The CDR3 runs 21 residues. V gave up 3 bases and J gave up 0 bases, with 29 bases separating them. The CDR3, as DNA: TGTGCCAGCAGTGAGTTGTTTTTAGATCGGAGCACGGACAGCATGAACACTGAAGCTTTCTTT. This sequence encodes CASSELFLDRSTDSMNTEAFF.

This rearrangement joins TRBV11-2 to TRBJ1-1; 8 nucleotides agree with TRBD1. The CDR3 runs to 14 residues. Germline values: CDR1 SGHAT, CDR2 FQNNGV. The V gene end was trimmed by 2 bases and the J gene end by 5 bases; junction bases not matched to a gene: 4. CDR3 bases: TGTGCCAGCAGCTTAAACAACAGGGGGACTGAAGCTTTCTTT. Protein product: CASSLNNRGTEAFF.

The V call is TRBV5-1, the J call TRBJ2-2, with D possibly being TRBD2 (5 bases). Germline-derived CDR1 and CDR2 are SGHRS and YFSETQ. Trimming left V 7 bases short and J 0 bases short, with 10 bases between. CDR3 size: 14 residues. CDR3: CASWRSANTGELFF. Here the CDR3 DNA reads TGCGCCAGCTGGAGGAGCGCGAACACCGGGGAGCTGTTTTTT.

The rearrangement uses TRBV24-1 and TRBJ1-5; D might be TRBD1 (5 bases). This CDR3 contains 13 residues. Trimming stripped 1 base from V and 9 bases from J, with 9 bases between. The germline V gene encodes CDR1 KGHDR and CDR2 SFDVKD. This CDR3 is CATSDFDGGPQHF. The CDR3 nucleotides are TGTGCCACCAGTGATTTTGACGGGGGGCCCCAGCATTTT.

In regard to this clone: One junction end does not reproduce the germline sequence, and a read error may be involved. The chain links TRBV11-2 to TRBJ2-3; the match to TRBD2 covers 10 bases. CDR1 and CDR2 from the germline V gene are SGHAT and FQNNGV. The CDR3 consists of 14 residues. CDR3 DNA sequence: TGTGCCAGCAGCTTAAGTTCTGGCGGACTAGCGGCGAATTTT. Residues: CASSLSSGGLAANF.

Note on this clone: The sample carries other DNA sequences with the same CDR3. The CDR3 is CASSPDRGGYTF. In DNA form, the CDR3 reads TGCGCCAGCAGCCCAGACAGAGGCGGCTACACCTTC. The chain uses TRBV4-1 and TRBJ1-2; TRBD1 is a possible D gene (5 bases). The CDR3 runs 12 residues. CDR1 and CDR2 from the germline V gene are MGHRA and YSYEKL. V was clipped by 4 bases and J by 8 bases, with 11 bases between them.

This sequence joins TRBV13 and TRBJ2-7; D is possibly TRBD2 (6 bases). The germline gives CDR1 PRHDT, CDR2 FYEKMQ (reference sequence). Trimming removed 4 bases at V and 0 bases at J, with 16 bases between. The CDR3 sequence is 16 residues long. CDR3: CASSSTMPGLSYEQYF. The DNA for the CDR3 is TGTGCCAGCAGCTCAACAATGCCGGGACTCTCCTACGAGCAGTACTTC.

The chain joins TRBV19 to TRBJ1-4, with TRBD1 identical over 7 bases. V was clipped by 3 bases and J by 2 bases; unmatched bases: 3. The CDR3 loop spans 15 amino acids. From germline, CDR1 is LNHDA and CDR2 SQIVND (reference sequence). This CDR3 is CASSMDRYTNEKLFF. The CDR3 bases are TGTGCCAGTAGTATGGACAGGTATACTAATGAAAAACTGTTTTTT.

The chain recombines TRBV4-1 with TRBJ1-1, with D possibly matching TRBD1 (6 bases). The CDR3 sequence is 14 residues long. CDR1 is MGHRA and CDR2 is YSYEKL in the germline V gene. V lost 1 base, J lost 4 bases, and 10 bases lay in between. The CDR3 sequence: CASSQGEGGTEAFF. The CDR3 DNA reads TGCGCCAGCAGCCAAGGGGAGGGGGGCACTGAAGCTTTCTTT.

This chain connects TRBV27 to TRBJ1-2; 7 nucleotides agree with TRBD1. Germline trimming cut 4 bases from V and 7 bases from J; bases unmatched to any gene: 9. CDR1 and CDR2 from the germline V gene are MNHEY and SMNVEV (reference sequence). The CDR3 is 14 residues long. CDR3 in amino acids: CASSSLPGGGGYTF. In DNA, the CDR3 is TGTGCCAGCAGTTCCCTCCCAGGGGGAGGTGGCTACACCTTC.

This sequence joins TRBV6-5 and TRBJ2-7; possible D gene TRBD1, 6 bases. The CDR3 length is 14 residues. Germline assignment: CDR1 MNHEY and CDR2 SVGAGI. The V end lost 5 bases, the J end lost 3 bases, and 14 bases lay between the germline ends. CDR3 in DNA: TGTGCCAGCAGTCGAAGGACAGAGGTCTACGAGCAGTACTTC. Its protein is CASSRRTEVYEQYF.

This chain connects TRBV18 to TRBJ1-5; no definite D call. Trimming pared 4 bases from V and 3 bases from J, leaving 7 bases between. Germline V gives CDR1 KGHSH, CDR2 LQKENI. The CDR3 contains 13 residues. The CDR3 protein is CASSRQVNQPQHF. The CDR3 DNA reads TGTGCCAGCTCACGCCAGGTCAATCAGCCCCAGCATTTT.

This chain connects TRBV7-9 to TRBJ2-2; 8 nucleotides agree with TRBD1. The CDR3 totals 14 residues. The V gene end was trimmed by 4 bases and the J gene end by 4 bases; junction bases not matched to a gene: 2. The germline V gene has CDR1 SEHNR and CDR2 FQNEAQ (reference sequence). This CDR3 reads CASSSTGATGELFF. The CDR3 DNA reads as TGTGCCAGCAGCTCGACAGGGGCCACCGGGGAGCTGTTTTTT.

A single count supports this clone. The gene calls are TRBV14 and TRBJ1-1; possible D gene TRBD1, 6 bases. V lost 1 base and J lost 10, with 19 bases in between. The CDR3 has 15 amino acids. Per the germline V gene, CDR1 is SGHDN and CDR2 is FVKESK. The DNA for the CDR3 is TGTGCCAGCAGCCAAGTGGCAGGGGCGGGCCGTGGAGCTTTCTTT. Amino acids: CASSQVAGAGRGAFF.

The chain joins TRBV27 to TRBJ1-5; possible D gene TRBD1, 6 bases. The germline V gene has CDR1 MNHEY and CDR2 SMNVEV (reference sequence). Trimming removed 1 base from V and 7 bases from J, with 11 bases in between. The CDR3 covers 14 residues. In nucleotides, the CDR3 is TGTGCCAGCAGTTTATACAGGGCAGGGCAGCCCCAGCATTTT. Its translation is CASSLYRAGQPQHF.

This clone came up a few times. CDR3: CAWSVQSNTEAFF. CDR3 in DNA: TGTGCCTGGAGTGTACAGTCGAACACTGAAGCTTTCTTT. V and J are TRBV30 and TRBJ1-1; the D is unclear. V lost 0 bases to trimming and J lost 1 base, with 6 bases between them. Germline values: CDR1 GTSNPN, CDR2 SVGIG (reference sequence). The length of the CDR3 is 13 residues.

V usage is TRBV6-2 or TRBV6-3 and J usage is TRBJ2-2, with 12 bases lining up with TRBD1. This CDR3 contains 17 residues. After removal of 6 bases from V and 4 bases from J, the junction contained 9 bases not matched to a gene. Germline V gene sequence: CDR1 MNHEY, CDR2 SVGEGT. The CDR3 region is CASRYRDRGLGTGELFF. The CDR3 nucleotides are TGTGCCAGCAGGTACCGGGACAGGGGGCTGGGCACCGGGGAGCTGTTTTTT.

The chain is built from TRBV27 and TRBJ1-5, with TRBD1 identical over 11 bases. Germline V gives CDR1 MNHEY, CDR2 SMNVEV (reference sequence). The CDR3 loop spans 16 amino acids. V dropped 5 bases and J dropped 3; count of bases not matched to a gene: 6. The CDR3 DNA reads TGTGCCAGCAGTGGGGGGACAGGGGGGATCAATCAGCCCCAGCATTTT. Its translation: CASSGGTGGINQPQHF.

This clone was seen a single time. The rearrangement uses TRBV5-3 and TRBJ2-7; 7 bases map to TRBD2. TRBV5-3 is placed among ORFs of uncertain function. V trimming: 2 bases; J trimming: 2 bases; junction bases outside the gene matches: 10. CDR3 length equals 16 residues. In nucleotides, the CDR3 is TGTGCCAGAAGCTTAGATCGGGACTACTATACCTACGAGCAGTACTTC. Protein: CARSLDRDYYTYEQYF.

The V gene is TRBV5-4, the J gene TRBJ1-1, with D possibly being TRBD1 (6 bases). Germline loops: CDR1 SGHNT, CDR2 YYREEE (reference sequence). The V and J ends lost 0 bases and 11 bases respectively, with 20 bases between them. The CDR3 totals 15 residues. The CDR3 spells CASSLASAGALGAFF. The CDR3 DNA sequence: TGTGCCAGCAGCTTGGCTTCTGCAGGGGCCTTAGGGGCTTTCTTT.

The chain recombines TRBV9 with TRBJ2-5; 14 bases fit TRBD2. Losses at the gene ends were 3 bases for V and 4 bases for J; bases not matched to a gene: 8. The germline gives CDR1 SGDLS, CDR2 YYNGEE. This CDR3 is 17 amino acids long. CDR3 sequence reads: CASSETSGRAFGETQYF. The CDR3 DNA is TGTGCCAGCAGCGAGACTAGCGGGAGGGCCTTCGGAGAGACCCAGTACTTC.

CDR3: CASSIDRRGRANYEQYF. In DNA, the CDR3 is TGTGCCAGTAGTATAGATCGGCGCGGGAGGGCCAATTACGAGCAGTACTTC. J is TRBJ2-7 and V is TRBV19; 9 bases align to TRBD2. CDR1 is LNHDA and CDR2 is SQIVND in the germline V gene (reference sequence). V dropped 0 bases and J dropped 4; count of bases not matched to a gene: 10. The CDR3 sequence is 17 residues long.

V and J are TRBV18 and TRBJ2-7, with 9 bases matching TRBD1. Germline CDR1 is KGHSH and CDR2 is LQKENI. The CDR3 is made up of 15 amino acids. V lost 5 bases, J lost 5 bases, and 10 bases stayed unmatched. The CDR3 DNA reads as TGTGCCAGCTCAGAGCCCGGGACAGGGAGGGACGAGCAGTACTTC. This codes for CASSEPGTGRDEQYF.

The CDR3 DNA is TGTGCCAGTACTAACCGGGAGGGTACCTTTGGATATGGCTACACCTTC. Its protein is CASTNREGTFGYGYTF. The rearrangement uses TRBV19 and TRBJ1-2; D remains ambiguous. Trimming left V 7 bases short and J 5 bases short, with 23 bases between. This CDR3 has 16 amino acids. Germline V gives CDR1 LNHDA, CDR2 SQIVND (reference sequence).